Below, 9 T cell receptor beta chains from the same sample are listed, as sequenced in a study of technical replicates of blood from a handful of donors. Only in-frame clones appear in the TCRdb table, and some are missing; sequencing was by immunoSEQ multiplex PCR. In the table there are under 15,000 clones, 79% of which are singletons. Input material: PBMCs. The receptor set was obtained from a human donor in good health.

The J gene is TRBJ2-2, the V gene TRBV27, with D unresolved. V lost 4 bases to trimming and J lost 6 bases, with 9 bases between them. Germline V gene lookup returns CDR1 MNHEY and CDR2 SMNVEV (reference sequence). The CDR3 sequence is 13 residues long. CDR3 loop: CASSSSTSGELFF. The DNA of the CDR3 is TGTGCCAGCAGTTCCAGTACGTCCGGGGAGCTGTTTTTT.

This chain connects TRBV5-8 to TRBJ1-2; D unclear. V shed 0 bases and J shed 4 bases, with 4 bases lying between them. The CDR3 covers 12 residues. Germline loops: CDR1 SGHTS, CDR2 YDEGEE. This chain's CDR3 is CASSLGSYGYTF. In DNA, the CDR3 is TGTGCCAGCAGCTTGGGCAGCTATGGCTACACCTTC.

The chain is built from TRBV5-1 and TRBJ2-2; maybe TRBD2 (6 bases). The CDR3 has 15 amino acids. Germline values: CDR1 SGHRS, CDR2 YFSETQ. Trimming took 0 bases from V and 5 from J, leaving 11 bases between them. CDR3 residues: CASSLAGLATGELFF. CDR3 in DNA: TGCGCCAGCAGCTTGGCCGGGCTAGCGACCGGGGAGCTGTTTTTT. The variable domain in full, with the rest retrieved from reference TRBV5-1 and TRBJ2-2, is KAGVTQTPRYLIKTRGQQVTLSCSPISGHRSVSWYQQTPGQGLQFLFEYFSETQRNKGNFPGRFSGRQFSNSRSEMNVSTLELGDSALYLCASSLAGLATGELFFGEGSRLTVL.

This clone occurred a few times. The chain couples TRBV7-9 to TRBJ1-4; 8 nucleotides agree with TRBD1. This CDR3 is 16 amino acids long. Trimming at V came to 5 bases and at J to 3 bases, leaving 8 bases not matched to a gene. Per germline, CDR1 SEHNR and CDR2 FQNEAQ (reference sequence). CDR3 region: CASSNGQGRANEKLFF. The CDR3 DNA is TGTGCCAGCAGCAATGGACAGGGTCGAGCTAATGAAAAACTGTTTTTT.

The chain employs TRBV5-1 and TRBJ1-4; perhaps TRBD1 as D (5 bases). Per germline, CDR1 SGHRS and CDR2 YFSETQ. CDR3 length: 14 amino acids. Trimming left V 4 bases short and J 3 bases short, with 10 bases between. CDR3 amino acids: CASSDSIANEKLFF. The CDR3 DNA reads TGCGCCAGCAGCGACAGTATCGCTAATGAAAAACTGTTTTTT.

This sequence joins TRBV5-1 and TRBJ1-1; D is perhaps TRBD1 (5 bases). Germline V gene data show CDR1 as SGHRS and CDR2 as YFSETQ. Trimming removed 1 base from V and 6 bases from J, with 10 bases in between. This CDR3 comprises 13 residues. The CDR3 loop is CASSLRGFAEAFF. The CDR3 DNA follows: TGCGCCAGCAGCTTGCGGGGGTTCGCTGAAGCTTTCTTT.

V and J are TRBV25-1 and TRBJ2-5; TRBD2 matches 10 bases. Per the germline V gene, CDR1 is MGHDK and CDR2 is SYGVNS. Trimming at V came to 3 bases and at J to 4 bases, leaving 5 bases not matched to a gene. The CDR3 length is 15 residues. CDR3 in amino acids: CASSDLRLAGETQYF. CDR3 DNA: TGTGCCAGCAGTGATCTCCGACTAGCGGGAGAGACCCAGTACTTC.

The chain uses TRBV6-1 and TRBJ2-7; 9 nucleotides agree with TRBD2. Germline V gene sequence: CDR1 MNHNS, CDR2 SASEGT. The CDR3 runs to 14 residues. J lost 3 bases, V lost 7 bases, and 7 bases had no gene match. The CDR3 DNA sequence: TGTGCCAGCAAGAGACTAGCGGTGGTCTACGAGCAGTACTTC. It is translated as CASKRLAVVYEQYF.

The genes are TRBV6-6 and TRBJ2-6, with TRBD2 matching 12 bases. The CDR3 loop spans 16 amino acids. J gave up 2 bases and V 6 bases, and 2 bases lay outside the gene matches. CDR1 is MNHNY, CDR2 SVGAGI, per germline (reference sequence). The DNA for the CDR3 is TGTGCCAGCAGAAGACTAGCGGGAGCTGGGGCCAACGTCCTGACTTTC. It yields the protein CASRRLAGAGANVLTF.